The 19 T cell receptor beta chains below were found in one sample sequenced in a study of blood T cell repertoires in COVID-19. The repertoire was sequenced with immunoSEQ multiplex PCR; TCRdb's copy has only in-frame clones and lacks some. Of some 460,000 clones listed, approximately 90% are singletons. Sequencing was done on a sample of PBMCs or T cells enriched from blood (not recorded which). Every receptor here comes from a woman aged 18 to 35 who had recovered from COVID-19.

The rearrangement links TRBV4-1 to TRBJ1-5; D is unresolved. Per the germline V gene, CDR1 is MGHRA and CDR2 is YSYEKL. This CDR3 has 17 amino acids. Trimming shortened V by 0 bases and J by 7 bases, and 19 bases separated the two germline ends. As DNA, the CDR3 is TGCGCCAGCAGCCAAGAAGGGCGGGTGACGGGAGGACAGCCCCAGCATTTT. It codes for CASSQEGRVTGGQPQHF.

The rearrangement joins TRBV12-5 to TRBJ1-4; D is possibly TRBD1 (6 bases). With 0 bases removed from V and 10 bases from J, the gap between germline ends came to 6 bases. This CDR3 region has 12 residues. Germline V gives CDR1 LGHNT, CDR2 FRNRAP. The CDR3, as DNA: TGTGCTAGTGGTTTGGTACAGGGAAAACTGTTTTTT. It specifies CASGLVQGKLFF.

CDR3 in DNA: TGTGCCACCAGTGATTTGGCGGGCCTCGATACGCAGTATTTT. As protein: CATSDLAGLDTQYF. The chain joins TRBV24-1 to TRBJ2-3; D is perhaps TRBD2 (5 bases). Germline-derived CDR1 and CDR2 are KGHDR and SFDVKD. Trimming removed 0 bases at V and 6 bases at J, with 9 bases between. The CDR3 length is 14 residues.

The rearrangement joins TRBV10-1 to TRBJ2-3; 9 bases match TRBD2. The CDR3 runs to 16 residues. The ends lost 3 bases at V and 2 bases at J; junction bases unmatched: 6. Germline CDR1 reads WNHNN; CDR2 reads SYGVQD (reference sequence). CDR3 sequence: CASSDPSGGHTDTQYF. CDR3 sequence (DNA): TGCGCCAGCAGTGATCCCAGCGGGGGGCACACAGATACGCAGTATTTT.

This chain connects TRBV5-1 to TRBJ2-1; 11 nucleotides agree with TRBD2. Germline CDR1 reads SGHRS; CDR2 reads YFSETQ. V lost 2 bases, J lost 7 bases, and 8 bases stayed unmatched. The CDR3 covers 16 residues. CDR3 in amino acids: CASSLRTSGGGNEQFF. The CDR3 DNA reads as TGCGCCAGCAGCTTACGTACTAGCGGGGGAGGGAATGAGCAGTTCTTC.

The genes are TRBV28 and TRBJ1-2; D remains ambiguous. V lost 1 base and J 3 bases, leaving 9 bases between the germline ends. Germline CDR1 and CDR2: MDHEN and SYDVKM. The CDR3 is made up of 14 amino acids. In DNA, the CDR3 is TGTGCCAGCAGTTTATCGAGATCCCACTATGGCTACACCTTC. It encodes CASSLSRSHYGYTF.

The chain recombines TRBV24-1 with TRBJ2-7; possibly TRBD1 for D (6 bases). The CDR3 spans 11 residues. V lost 9 bases to trimming and J lost 5 bases, with 10 bases between them. CDR1 and CDR2 (germline): KGHDR, SFDVKD. The CDR3 is CATAAGDEQYF. The DNA of the CDR3 is TGTGCCACCGCCGCAGGGGACGAGCAGTACTTC.

The count of this clone is one. The rearrangement links TRBV3-1 (or the pseudogene TRBV3-2) to TRBJ2-7; TRBD2 aligns across 12 bases. Germline V CDR1 and CDR2: LGHDT, YNNKEL (reference sequence). Trimming removed 0 bases from V and 6 bases from J; junction bases left unmatched: 3. This CDR3 contains 15 residues. CDR3 amino acids: CASSQDLAGGREQYF. The CDR3 bases are TGTGCCAGCAGCCAAGATCTAGCGGGGGGGCGCGAGCAGTACTTC.

The CDR3, as DNA: TGCGCCAGCACCAGGGGCGCTGAAAAACTGTTTTTT. Translated, it gives CASTRGAEKLFF. The chain uses TRBV10-1 and TRBJ1-4; D might be TRBD1 (6 bases). Germline V CDR1 and CDR2: WNHNN, SYGVQD (reference sequence). The CDR3 consists of 12 residues. V shed 7 bases and J shed 7 bases, with 10 bases lying between them.

This chain links TRBV2 with TRBJ2-3; TRBD2 matches 7 bases. CDR3 length: 13 amino acids. Germline loops: CDR1 SNHLY, CDR2 FYNNEI. Trimming cost V 9 bases and J 8 bases; bases outside gene matches: 11. The CDR3 DNA reads as TGTGCCAGTCTAAGCGGGCCGGGGGGTACGCAGTATTTT. Translated: CASLSGPGGTQYF. The full variable domain, completed using reference TRBV2 and TRBJ2-3, is EPEVTQTPSHQVTQMGQEVILRCVPISNHLYFYWYRQILGQKVEFLVSFYNNEISEKSEIFDDQFSVERPDGSNFTLKIRSTKLEDSAMYFCASLSGPGGTQYFGPGTRLTVL.

The rearrangement uses TRBV28 and TRBJ1-1, with 7 positions matching TRBD1. Germline CDR1 MDHEN, CDR2 SYDVKM. The V and J ends lost 7 bases and 7 bases, in that order; junction bases with no gene match: 9. CDR3 length equals 13 residues. CDR3 sequence reads: CASNGQAMYEAFF. The CDR3 bases are TGTGCCAGCAACGGACAGGCAATGTATGAAGCTTTCTTT.

The chain uses TRBV3-1 (or the pseudogene TRBV3-2) and TRBJ1-2, with a possible D match to TRBD1 (5 bases). The CDR3 contains 16 residues. Germline lookup yields CDR1 LGHDT and CDR2 YNNKEL (reference sequence). The germline V and J ends were trimmed by 4 bases and 4 bases, with 19 bases remaining between them. The CDR3 DNA reads TGTGCCAGCAGCCCGAAAGGACATCTCTTGATCTATGGCTACACCTTC. Residues: CASSPKGHLLIYGYTF.

V and J are TRBV12-5 and TRBJ2-3; TRBD2 might be the D (6 bases). The CDR3 spans 14 residues. Trimming removed 2 bases at V and 4 bases at J, with 10 bases between. Germline CDR1 LGHNT, CDR2 FRNRAP. Here the CDR3 DNA reads TGTGCTAGTGGTTTGAGCGGAGGGGCAGATACGCAGTATTTT. Its translation: CASGLSGGADTQYF.

The chain uses TRBV30 and TRBJ1-5; 9 bases agree with TRBD1. The trim removed 0 bases at V and 2 bases at J, leaving 5 bases unmatched. The CDR3 has 16 residues. Germline assignment: CDR1 GTSNPN and CDR2 SVGIG (reference sequence). DNA for the CDR3: TGTGCCTGGAGTGTACCATGGGACAGGGGCAATCAGCCCCAGCATTTT. It translates to CAWSVPWDRGNQPQHF.

This chain uses TRBV5-5 with TRBJ2-7, with D hard to call. CDR3 size: 14 residues. Per the germline V gene, CDR1 is SGHKS and CDR2 is YYEKEE (reference sequence). V was cut by 0 bases and J by 0 bases, with 7 bases left in between. This chain's CDR3 is CASSLGWPSYEQYF. In DNA form, the CDR3 reads TGTGCCAGCAGCTTGGGGTGGCCCTCCTACGAGCAGTACTTC.

The chain has TRBV30 and TRBJ2-7; D is perhaps TRBD2 (6 bases). CDR1 GTSNPN and CDR2 SVGIG come from the germline V gene (reference sequence). With 2 bases removed from V and 7 bases from J, the gap between germline ends came to 18 bases. CDR3 length: 14 amino acids. The CDR3 coding sequence is TGTGCCTGGAGTCTGGGGGGACTCGACGGAGAGCAGTACTTC. Translation gives CAWSLGGLDGEQYF.

This chain links TRBV19 with TRBJ1-4; tentatively, D is TRBD1 (6 bases). Germline-derived CDR1 and CDR2 are LNHDA and SQIVND (reference sequence). The CDR3 has 16 amino acids. Trimming took off 5 bases at V and 3 bases at J, with 16 bases between the two ends. The CDR3 DNA reads as TGTGCCAGTAGTCTCGACAGGTCCCGCTCTAATGAAAAACTGTTTTTT. The encoded protein is CASSLDRSRSNEKLFF.

V and J are TRBV10-3 and TRBJ1-2; D not resolved. V lost 4 bases to trimming and J lost 7 bases, with 10 bases between them. There are 12 residues in the CDR3. Germline V gene data show CDR1 as ENHRY and CDR2 as SYGVKD. DNA of the CDR3: TGTGCCATCAGTGGAGGAGTTAGTGGCTACACCTTC. Translated: CAISGGVSGYTF.

This clone was seen a handful of times. The J gene is TRBJ1-4, the V gene TRBV24-1, with D maybe TRBD1 (5 bases). Trimming shortened V by 0 bases and J by 7 bases, and 17 bases separated the two germline ends. Germline V CDR1 and CDR2: KGHDR, SFDVKD. This CDR3 contains 17 residues. CDR3 bases: TGTGCCACCAGTGATTTGTGGGACTTCCAAAGGGGTGAAAAACTGTTTTTT. It encodes CATSDLWDFQRGEKLFF.